This TCR beta chain is from a study of human T cells and chemical hapten exposure. Overall study findings and caveats: No shift was seen in TCRs above 1 in 1000 frequency with DPC sensitization. There was a positive correlation between PT1 expanded TCR counts and patch test score. Controls formed significantly fewer large CDR3 similarity clusters than expanded TCRs did.

There are a few counts of this clonotype. The antigen is unknown. Individual cDNA molecules each carried unique molecular identifiers attached by the library. Each CDR3 protein is one row after TCRdb ran MiXCR on the RACE reads. Among around 110,000 distinct CDR3 sequences listed, 12% were seen once. The CDR3 totals 13 residues. V shed 0 bases and J shed 4 bases, with 5 bases lying between them. The germline V gene encodes CDR1 MNHEY and CDR2 SVGAGI. Specified time point: pre-sensitization, week 0. The sample's treatment: therapeutic diphenylcyclopropenone sensitization with weekly scalp DPC. This TCR was recovered from a woman aged 50 to 60 with alopecia areata. Some clones in this sample may be carry-over from other donors' samples. The rearrangement links TRBV6-5 to TRBJ2-3; D remains ambiguous. The sample in question was whole blood, obtained in connection with sensitization to the hapten diphenylcyclopropenone (DPC). This CDR3 is CASSYSRSDTQYF. DNA of the CDR3: TGTGCCAGCAGTTACTCGAGGTCAGATACGCAGTATTTT.